This TCR beta chain was sequenced during a study of T cells in narcolepsy. Study results and limitations: Comparing one patient's CSF and blood CD4+ clonotypes highlighted HCRT- and TRIB2-specific autoreactive clonotypes.

Note on this clone: Its antigen is not identified.

V gave up 3 bases and J gave up 1 base, with 11 bases separating them. The CDR3 consists of 14 residues. Germline V gene data show CDR1 as SGHKS and CDR2 as YYEKEE (reference sequence). Repertoires were generated with immunoSEQ multiplex PCR, while TCRdb's copy carries only in-frame clones and drops some. The sample includes roughly 35,000 clones, approximately 85% seen only once; the top ten take roughly 1.7%. The receptor was isolated from a human donor with narcolepsy. The material sequenced was CD45RA- memory CD4+ T cells from PBMCs. The J gene is TRBJ2-7, the V gene TRBV5-5; possible D gene TRBD1, 5 bases. CDR3 protein: CASSSGFRSYEQYF. CDR3 nucleotide sequence: TGTGCCAGCAGCTCAGGGTTTAGGTCCTACGAGCAGTACTTC.